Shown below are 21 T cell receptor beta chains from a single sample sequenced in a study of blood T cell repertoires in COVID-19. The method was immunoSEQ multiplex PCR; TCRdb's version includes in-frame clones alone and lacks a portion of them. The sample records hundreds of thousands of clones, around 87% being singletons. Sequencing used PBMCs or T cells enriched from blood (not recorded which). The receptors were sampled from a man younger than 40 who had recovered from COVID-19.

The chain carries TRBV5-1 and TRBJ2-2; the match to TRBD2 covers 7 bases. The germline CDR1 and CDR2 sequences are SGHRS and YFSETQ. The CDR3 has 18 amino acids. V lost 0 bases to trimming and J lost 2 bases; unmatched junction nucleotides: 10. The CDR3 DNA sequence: TGCGCCAGCAGCTTGGGTGCGGGAGCCAAACTTAACACCGGGGAGCTGTTTTTT. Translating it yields CASSLGAGAKLNTGELFF.

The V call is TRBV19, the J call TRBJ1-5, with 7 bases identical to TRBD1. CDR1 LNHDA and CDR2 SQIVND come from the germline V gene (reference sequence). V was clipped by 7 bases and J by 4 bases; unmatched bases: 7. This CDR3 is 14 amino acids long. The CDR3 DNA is TGTGCCAGTACCGAGGGACAGAGGAATCAGCCCCAGCATTTT. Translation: CASTEGQRNQPQHF.

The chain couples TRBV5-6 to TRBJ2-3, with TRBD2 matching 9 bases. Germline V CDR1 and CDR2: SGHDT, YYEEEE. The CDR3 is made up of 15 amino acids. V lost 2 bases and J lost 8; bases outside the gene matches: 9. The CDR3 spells CASSFGTSSWSTQYF. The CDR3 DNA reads TGTGCCAGCAGCTTCGGGACTAGCAGTTGGAGTACGCAGTATTTT.

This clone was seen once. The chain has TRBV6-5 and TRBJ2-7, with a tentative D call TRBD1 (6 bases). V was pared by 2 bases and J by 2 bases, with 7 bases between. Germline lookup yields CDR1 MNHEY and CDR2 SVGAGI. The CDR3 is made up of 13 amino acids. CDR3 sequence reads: CASSYGGPYEQYF. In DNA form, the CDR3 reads TGTGCCAGCAGTTACGGGGGCCCCTACGAGCAGTACTTC.

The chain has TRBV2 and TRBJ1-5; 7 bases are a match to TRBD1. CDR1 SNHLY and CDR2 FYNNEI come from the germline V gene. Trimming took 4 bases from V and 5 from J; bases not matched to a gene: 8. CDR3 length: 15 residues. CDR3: CASSGDREGDQPQHF. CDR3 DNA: TGTGCCAGCAGTGGAGACAGGGAAGGAGATCAGCCCCAGCATTTT. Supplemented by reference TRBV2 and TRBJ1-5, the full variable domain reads EPEVTQTPSHQVTQMGQEVILRCVPISNHLYFYWYRQILGQKVEFLVSFYNNEISEKSEIFDDQFSVERPDGSNFTLKIRSTKLEDSAMYFCASSGDREGDQPQHFGDGTRLSIL.

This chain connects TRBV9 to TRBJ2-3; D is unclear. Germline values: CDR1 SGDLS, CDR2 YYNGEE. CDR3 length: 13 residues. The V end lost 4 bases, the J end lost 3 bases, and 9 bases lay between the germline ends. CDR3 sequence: CASSSAITDTQYF. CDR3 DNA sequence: TGTGCCAGCAGCTCAGCGATAACAGATACGCAGTATTTT.

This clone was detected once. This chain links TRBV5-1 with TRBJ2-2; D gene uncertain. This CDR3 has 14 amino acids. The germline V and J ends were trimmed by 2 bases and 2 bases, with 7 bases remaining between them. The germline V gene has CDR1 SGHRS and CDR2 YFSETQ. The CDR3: CASSFEVNTGELFF. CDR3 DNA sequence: TGCGCCAGCAGCTTCGAGGTTAACACCGGGGAGCTGTTTTTT.

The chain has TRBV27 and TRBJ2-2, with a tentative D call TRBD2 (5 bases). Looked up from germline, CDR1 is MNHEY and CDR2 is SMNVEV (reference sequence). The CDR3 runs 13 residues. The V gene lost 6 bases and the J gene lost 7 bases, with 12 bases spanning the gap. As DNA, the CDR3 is TGTGCCAGCAGCCTCCTCGAGGGCGGGGAGCTGTTTTTT. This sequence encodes CASSLLEGGELFF.

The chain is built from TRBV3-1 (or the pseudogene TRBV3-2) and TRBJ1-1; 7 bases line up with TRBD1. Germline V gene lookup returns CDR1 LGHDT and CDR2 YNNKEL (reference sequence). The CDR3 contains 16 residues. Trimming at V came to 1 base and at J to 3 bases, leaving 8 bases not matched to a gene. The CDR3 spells CASSQVLLTGYTEAFF. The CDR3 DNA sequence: TGTGCCAGCAGCCAAGTCCTCCTGACAGGGTACACTGAAGCTTTCTTT.

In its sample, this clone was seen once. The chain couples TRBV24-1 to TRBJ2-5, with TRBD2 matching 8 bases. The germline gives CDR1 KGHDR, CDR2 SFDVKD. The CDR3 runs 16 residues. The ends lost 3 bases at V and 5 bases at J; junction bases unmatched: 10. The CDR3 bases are TGTGCCACCAGTGATCCCCGAGCGGGAGTGAGGGAGACCCAGTACTTC. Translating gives CATSDPRAGVRETQYF.

CDR3 bases: TGTGCCAGTAGTATTTTTCCGACAGGGGGGGATGAAAAACTGTTTTTT. The encoded protein is CASSIFPTGGDEKLFF. V gene TRBV19 combines with J gene TRBJ1-4; 9 bases are shared with TRBD1. Germline V gene lookup returns CDR1 LNHDA and CDR2 SQIVND (reference sequence). Trimming cost V 3 bases and J 6 bases; bases outside gene matches: 8. CDR3 size: 16 residues.

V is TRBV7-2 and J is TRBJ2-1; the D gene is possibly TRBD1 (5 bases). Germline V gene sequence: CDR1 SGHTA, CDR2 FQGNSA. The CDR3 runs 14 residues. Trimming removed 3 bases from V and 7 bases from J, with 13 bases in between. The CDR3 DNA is TGTGCCAGCAGCTTTCAGGGTCCGCTAAATGAGCAGTTCTTC. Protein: CASSFQGPLNEQFF.

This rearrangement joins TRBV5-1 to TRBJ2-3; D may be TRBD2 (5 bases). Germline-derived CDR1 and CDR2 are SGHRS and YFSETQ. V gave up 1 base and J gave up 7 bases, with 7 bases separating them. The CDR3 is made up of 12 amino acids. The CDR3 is CASSLPGNTQYF. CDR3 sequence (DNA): TGCGCCAGCAGCTTGCCGGGGAATACGCAGTATTTT.

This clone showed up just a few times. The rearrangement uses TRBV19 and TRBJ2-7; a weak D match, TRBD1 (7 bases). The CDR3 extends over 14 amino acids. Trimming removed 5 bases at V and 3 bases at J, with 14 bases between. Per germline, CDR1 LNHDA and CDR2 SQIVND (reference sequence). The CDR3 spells CASSPRGTVYEQYF. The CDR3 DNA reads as TGTGCCAGTAGTCCTCGGGGGACAGTCTACGAGCAGTACTTC. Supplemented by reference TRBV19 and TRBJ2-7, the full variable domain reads DGGITQSPKYLFRKEGQNVTLSCEQNLNHDAMYWYRQDPGQGLRLIYYSQIVNDFQKGDIAEGYSVSREKKESFPLTVTSAQKNPTAFYLCASSPRGTVYEQYFGPGTRLTVT.

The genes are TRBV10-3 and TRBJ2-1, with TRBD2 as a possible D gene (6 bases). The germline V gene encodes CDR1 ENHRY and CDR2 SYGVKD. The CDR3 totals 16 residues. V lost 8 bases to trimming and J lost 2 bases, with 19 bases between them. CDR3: CAIGGNSASTYNEQFF. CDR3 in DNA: TGTGCCATCGGGGGGAATAGCGCCTCTACCTACAATGAGCAGTTCTTC.

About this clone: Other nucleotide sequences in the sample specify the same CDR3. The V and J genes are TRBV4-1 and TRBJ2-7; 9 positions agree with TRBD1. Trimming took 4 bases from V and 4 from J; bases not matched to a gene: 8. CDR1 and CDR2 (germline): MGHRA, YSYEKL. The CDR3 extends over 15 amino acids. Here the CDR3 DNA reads TGCGCCAGCAGCCTAACCGGGACAGGGTTTTACGAGCAGTACTTC. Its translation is CASSLTGTGFYEQYF.

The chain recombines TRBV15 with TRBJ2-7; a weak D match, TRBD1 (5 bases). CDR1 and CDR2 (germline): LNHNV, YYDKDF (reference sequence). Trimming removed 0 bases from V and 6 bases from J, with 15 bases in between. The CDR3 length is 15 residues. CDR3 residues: CATSRDMRQNVEQYF. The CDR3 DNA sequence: TGTGCCACCAGCAGAGATATGAGACAGAACGTCGAGCAGTACTTC.

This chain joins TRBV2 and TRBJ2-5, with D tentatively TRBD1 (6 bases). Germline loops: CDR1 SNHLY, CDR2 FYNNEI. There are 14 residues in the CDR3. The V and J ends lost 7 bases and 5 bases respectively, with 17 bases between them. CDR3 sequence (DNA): TGTGCCAGCAATCCTAACAGGGCGCCGGAGACCCAGTACTTC. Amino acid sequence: CASNPNRAPETQYF.

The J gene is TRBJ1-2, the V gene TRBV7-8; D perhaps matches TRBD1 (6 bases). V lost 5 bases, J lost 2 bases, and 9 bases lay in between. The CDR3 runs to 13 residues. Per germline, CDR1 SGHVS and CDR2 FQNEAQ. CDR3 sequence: CASSPGTNYGYTF. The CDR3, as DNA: TGTGCCAGCAGCCCAGGGACAAACTATGGCTACACCTTC.

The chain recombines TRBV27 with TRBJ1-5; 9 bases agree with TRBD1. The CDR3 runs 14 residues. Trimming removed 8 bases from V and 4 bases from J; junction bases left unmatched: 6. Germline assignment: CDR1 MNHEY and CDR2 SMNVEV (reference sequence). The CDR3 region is CASSWGTGNQPQHF. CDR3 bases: TGTGCCAGCTCTTGGGGGACAGGGAATCAGCCCCAGCATTTT.

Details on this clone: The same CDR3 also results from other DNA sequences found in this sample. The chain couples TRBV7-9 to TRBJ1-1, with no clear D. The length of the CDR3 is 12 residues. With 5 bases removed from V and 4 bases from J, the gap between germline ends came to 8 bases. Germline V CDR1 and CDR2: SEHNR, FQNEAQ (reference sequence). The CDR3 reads CASSPRGTEAFF. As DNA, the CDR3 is TGTGCCAGCAGCCCACGAGGCACTGAAGCTTTCTTT.